The 6 T cell receptor beta chains in this list originate from one sample, sequenced in a study of blood T cell repertoires in COVID-19. The table came from immunoSEQ multiplex PCR; TCRdb's copy has only in-frame clones and leaves some out. In the table there are a few hundred thousand clones, roughly 89% of which are singletons. What was sequenced was PBMCs or T cells enriched from blood (not recorded which). All receptors come from a woman younger than 45 who had recovered from COVID-19.

This rearrangement joins TRBV21-1 to TRBJ2-5; TRBD2, the table's D call, was not compared with the DNA. TRBV21-1 is designated a pseudogene. CDR3 size: 11 residues. The CDR3 region is CAPGGHFAPYF. CDR3 bases: TGTGCCCCGGGGGGACATTTTGCTCCGTACTTC.

V is TRBV7-2 and J is TRBJ2-7; the match to TRBD2 covers 10 bases. The trim removed 5 bases at V and 6 bases at J, leaving 10 bases unmatched. Germline V CDR1 and CDR2: SGHTA, FQGNSA. The CDR3 covers 15 residues. CDR3 amino acids: CASSRSVSSGSEQYF. DNA for the CDR3: TGTGCCAGCAGCCGTTCGGTCTCTAGCGGGAGCGAGCAGTACTTC.

This chain joins TRBV19 and TRBJ2-1, with D maybe TRBD2 (5 bases). The germline gives CDR1 LNHDA, CDR2 SQIVND (reference sequence). V shed 0 bases and J shed 10 bases, with 10 bases lying between them. The length of the CDR3 is 13 residues. CDR3 residues: CASSIELASEQFF. The CDR3, as DNA: TGTGCCAGTAGTATAGAGCTAGCATCCGAGCAGTTCTTC.

The table lists this clone with a count of one. The chain has TRBV28 and TRBJ1-3; TRBD1 agrees at 8 bases. The V gene end was trimmed by 9 bases and the J gene end by 2 bases; junction bases not matched to a gene: 3. The CDR3 extends over 13 amino acids. Per germline, CDR1 MDHEN and CDR2 SYDVKM. In nucleotides, the CDR3 is TGTGCCAGTCAGGGGGCTGCTGGAAACACCATATATTTT. This gives the protein CASQGAAGNTIYF.

The chain recombines TRBV5-1 with TRBJ1-1; D remains ambiguous. There are 14 residues in the CDR3. Trimming removed 5 bases at V and 1 base at J, with 12 bases between. Germline values: CDR1 SGHRS, CDR2 YFSETQ. CDR3 nucleotides: TGCGCCAGCAGTGGGCCGGGAGGGAACACTGAAGCTTTCTTT. This codes for CASSGPGGNTEAFF.

The V and J genes are TRBV27 and TRBJ2-2; D gene uncertain. This CDR3 contains 13 residues. V lost 0 bases to trimming and J lost 6 bases, with 5 bases between them. Germline loops: CDR1 MNHEY, CDR2 SMNVEV (reference sequence). CDR3 sequence: CASSLSLAGELFF. The CDR3 DNA is TGTGCCAGCAGTTTATCCCTCGCCGGGGAGCTGTTTTTT.